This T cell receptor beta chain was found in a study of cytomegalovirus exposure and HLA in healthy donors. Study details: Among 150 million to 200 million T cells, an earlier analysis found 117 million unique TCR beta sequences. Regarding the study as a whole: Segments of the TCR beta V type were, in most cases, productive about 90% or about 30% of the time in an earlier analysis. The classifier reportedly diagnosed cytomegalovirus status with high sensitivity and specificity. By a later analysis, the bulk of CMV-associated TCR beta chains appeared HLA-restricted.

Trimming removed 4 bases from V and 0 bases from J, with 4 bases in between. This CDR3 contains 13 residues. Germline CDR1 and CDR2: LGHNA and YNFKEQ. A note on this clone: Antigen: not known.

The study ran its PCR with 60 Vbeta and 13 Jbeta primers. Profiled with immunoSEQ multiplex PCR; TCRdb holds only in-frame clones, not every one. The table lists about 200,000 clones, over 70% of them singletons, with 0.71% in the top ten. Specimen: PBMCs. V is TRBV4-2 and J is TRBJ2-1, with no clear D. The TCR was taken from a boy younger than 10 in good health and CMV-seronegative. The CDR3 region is CASSPSSYNEQFF. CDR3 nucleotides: TGTGCCAGCAGCCCGAGCTCCTACAATGAGCAGTTCTTC.